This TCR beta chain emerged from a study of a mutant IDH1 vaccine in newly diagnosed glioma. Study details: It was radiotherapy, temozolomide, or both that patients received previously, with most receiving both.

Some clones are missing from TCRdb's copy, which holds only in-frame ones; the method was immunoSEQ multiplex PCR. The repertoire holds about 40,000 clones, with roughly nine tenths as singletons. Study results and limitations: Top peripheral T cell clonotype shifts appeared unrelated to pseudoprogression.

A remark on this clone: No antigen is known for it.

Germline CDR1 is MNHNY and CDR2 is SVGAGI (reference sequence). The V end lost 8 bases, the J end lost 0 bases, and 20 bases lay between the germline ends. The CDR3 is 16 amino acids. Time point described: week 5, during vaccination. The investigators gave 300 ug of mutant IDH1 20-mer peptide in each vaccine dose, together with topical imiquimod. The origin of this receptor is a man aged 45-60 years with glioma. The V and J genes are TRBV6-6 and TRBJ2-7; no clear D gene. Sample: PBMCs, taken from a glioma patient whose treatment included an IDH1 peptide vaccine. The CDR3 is CASFPNLPVSSYEQYF. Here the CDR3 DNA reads TGTGCCAGCTTCCCGAACCTGCCTGTTAGCTCCTACGAGCAGTACTTC.